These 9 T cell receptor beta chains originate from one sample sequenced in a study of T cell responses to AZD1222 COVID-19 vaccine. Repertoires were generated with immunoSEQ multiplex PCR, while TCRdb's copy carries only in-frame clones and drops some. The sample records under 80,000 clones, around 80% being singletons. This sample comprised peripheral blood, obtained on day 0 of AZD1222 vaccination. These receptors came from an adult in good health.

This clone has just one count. CDR3 DNA sequence: TGTGCCAGTAGCTCAAGAAGGGGTGAAGCTTTCTTT. It encodes CASSSRRGEAFF. This chain connects TRBV19 to TRBJ1-1, with D possibly TRBD1 on 5 matching bases. With 6 bases removed from V and 7 bases from J, the gap between germline ends came to 12 bases. This CDR3 is 12 amino acids long. The germline CDR1 and CDR2 sequences are LNHDA and SQIVND (reference sequence).

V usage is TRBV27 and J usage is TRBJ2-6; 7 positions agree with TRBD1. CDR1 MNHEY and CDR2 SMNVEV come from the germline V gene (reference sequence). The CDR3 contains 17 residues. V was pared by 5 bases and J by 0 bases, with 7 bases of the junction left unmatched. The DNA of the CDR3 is TGTGCCAGCAGTACCCGACAGGGTCTCTCTGGGGCCAACGTCCTGACTTTC. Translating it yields CASSTRQGLSGANVLTF.

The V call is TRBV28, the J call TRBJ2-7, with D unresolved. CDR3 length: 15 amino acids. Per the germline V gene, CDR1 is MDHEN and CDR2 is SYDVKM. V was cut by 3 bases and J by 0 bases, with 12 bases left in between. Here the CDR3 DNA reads TGTGCCAGCAGTTTTTTTTGGAGCAGCTCCTACGAGCAGTACTTC. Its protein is CASSFFWSSSYEQYF.

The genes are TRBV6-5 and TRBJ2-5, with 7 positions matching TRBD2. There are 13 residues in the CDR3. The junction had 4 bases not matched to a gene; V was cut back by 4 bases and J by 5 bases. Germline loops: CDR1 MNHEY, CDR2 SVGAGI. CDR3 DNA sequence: TGTGCCAGCAGTTTAGGGACTACTGAGACCCAGTACTTC. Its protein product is CASSLGTTETQYF.

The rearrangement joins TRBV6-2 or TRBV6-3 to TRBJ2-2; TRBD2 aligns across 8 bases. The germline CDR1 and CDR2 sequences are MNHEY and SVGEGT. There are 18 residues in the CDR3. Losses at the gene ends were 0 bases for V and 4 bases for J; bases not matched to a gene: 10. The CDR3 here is CASSYSGLGNYATGELFF. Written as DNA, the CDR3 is TGTGCCAGCAGTTACTCGGGACTAGGCAATTACGCCACCGGGGAGCTGTTTTTT.

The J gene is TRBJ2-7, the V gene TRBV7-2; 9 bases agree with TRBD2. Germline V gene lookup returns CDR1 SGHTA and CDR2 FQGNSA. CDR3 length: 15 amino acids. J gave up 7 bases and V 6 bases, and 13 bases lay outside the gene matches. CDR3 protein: CASSIASGAAGEQYF. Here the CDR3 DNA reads TGTGCCAGCAGTATCGCTAGCGGGGCCGCGGGTGAGCAGTACTTC.

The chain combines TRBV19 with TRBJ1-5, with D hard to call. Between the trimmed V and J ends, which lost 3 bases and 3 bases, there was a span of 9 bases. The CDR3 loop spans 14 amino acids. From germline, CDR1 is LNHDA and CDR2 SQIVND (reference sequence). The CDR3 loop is CASSMWQPNQPQHF. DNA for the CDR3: TGTGCCAGTAGTATGTGGCAGCCCAATCAGCCCCAGCATTTT.

This CDR3 reads CASSLPVPGRPSSYEQYF. CDR3 coding DNA: TGTGCCAGCAGCCTACCCGTCCCGGGACGCCCGAGCTCCTACGAGCAGTACTTC. The rearrangement joins TRBV28 to TRBJ2-7; either TRBD1 or TRBD2 may fit D (5 bases each). V lost 6 bases to trimming and J lost 0 bases, with 24 bases between them. Germline CDR1 MDHEN, CDR2 SYDVKM. The CDR3 spans 18 residues. Complete variable domain (other parts from reference TRBV28 and TRBJ2-7): DVKVTQSSRYLVKRTGEKVFLECVQDMDHENMFWYRQDPGLGLRLIYFSYDVKMKEKGDIPEGYSVSREKKERFSLILESASTNQTSMYLCASSLPVPGRPSSYEQYFGPGTRLTVT.

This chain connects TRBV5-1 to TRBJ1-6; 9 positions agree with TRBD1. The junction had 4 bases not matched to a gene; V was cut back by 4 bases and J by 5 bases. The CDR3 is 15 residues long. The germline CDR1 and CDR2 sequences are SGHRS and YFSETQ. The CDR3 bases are TGCGCCAGCAGCAAGACAGGGGGTGATAATTCACCCCTCCACTTT. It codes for CASSKTGGDNSPLHF.